The source of this T cell receptor beta chain is a study of T cell responses to AZD1222 COVID-19 vaccine. As to this clone: Its specificity is not known.

Trimming left V 6 bases short and J 7 bases short, with 15 bases between. CDR3 length equals 14 residues. CDR1 and CDR2 from the germline V gene are PRHDT and FYEKMQ (reference sequence). Measured with immunoSEQ multiplex PCR; TCRdb has only the in-frame clones, and not every one. The data hold roughly 100,000 clones, with around 90% observed a single time. Study conclusions and caveats: In a largely white British group with more females than males, clonal diversity was possibly underestimated. At study baseline, merely about 6 AZD1222 recipients were seropositive.

The material sequenced was peripheral blood, taken on day 0 of AZD1222 vaccination. The receptor was derived from an adult in good health. The chain combines TRBV13 with TRBJ1-4; D is uncertain. The CDR3: CASRSWVGREKLFF. The CDR3 DNA reads as TGTGCCAGCAGGTCCTGGGTCGGACGTGAAAAACTGTTTTTT.